This T cell receptor beta chain was identified during a study of T-cell reconstitution after alpha-beta-depleted transplantation in children. Library preparation (for TCRbeta) was performed with unique molecular identifiers. TCRdb re-derived calls from the PCR reads in MiXCR, one entry per CDR3 protein. The sample has about 400,000 distinct CDR3 sequences; roughly 22% are singletons. Details on this clonotype: Just one base apart from a much larger clone, this may be a read error.

The CDR3 has 13 amino acids. Germline V CDR1 and CDR2: SQVTM, ANQGSEA. The chain has TRBV29-1 and TRBJ2-7, with TRBD2 as a possible D gene (7 bases). Sequences were derived from PBMCs from the stem cell graft donor, sampled from the stem cell graft. The receptor was derived from a human donor who donated a stem cell graft to a child with acute myeloid leukemia. The CDR3, as DNA: TGCAGAGTCGTCCATGGGAGGGGGGACGAGCAGTACTTC. This encodes CRVVHGRGDEQYF.